One and the same sample provided the 22 T cell receptor beta chains below, sequenced in a study of T cell responses to AZD1222 COVID-19 vaccine. TCRdb keeps only in-frame clones here, not all; method: immunoSEQ multiplex PCR. The data show approximately 70,000 clones, roughly 82% seen once. Source: peripheral blood, taken on day 0 of AZD1222 vaccination. These receptors were collected from an adult in good health.

The chain links TRBV7-2 to TRBJ2-3; D uncertain. Trimming shortened V by 1 base and J by 8 bases, and 7 bases separated the two germline ends. Germline assignment: CDR1 SGHTA and CDR2 FQGNSA. This CDR3 is 12 amino acids long. The CDR3 protein is CASSLVSTTQYF. DNA for the CDR3: TGTGCCAGCAGCTTAGTCAGTACTACGCAGTATTTT. Variable domain in full (rest from reference TRBV7-2 and TRBJ2-3): GAGVSQSPSNKVTEKGKDVELRCDPISGHTALYWYRQSLGQGLEFLIYFQGNSAPDKSGLPSDRFSAERTGGSVSTLTIQRTQQEDSAVYLCASSLVSTTQYFGPGTRLTVL.

The genes are TRBV27 and TRBJ2-7; 8 bases match TRBD2. V shed 3 bases and J 1 base; nucleotides not matched to a gene: 5. Germline CDR1 reads MNHEY; CDR2 reads SMNVEV (reference sequence). This CDR3 comprises 15 residues. CDR3 DNA sequence: TGTGCCAGCAGTTTCCGGGGGGGGAGGTCCTACGAGCAGTACTTC. This encodes CASSFRGGRSYEQYF.

A word on this clone: This sequence may be a read error, since a much larger clone differs from it by one base. Other DNA sequences in the same sample also yield this CDR3. The chain combines TRBV5-1 with TRBJ1-4; 11 nucleotides align to TRBD1. CDR1 SGHRS and CDR2 YFSETQ come from the germline V gene. The length of the CDR3 is 16 residues. CDR3 protein: CASSPGQGALAEKLFF. In DNA form, the CDR3 reads TGCGCCAGCAGCCCAGGACAGGGGGCACTAGCCGAAAAATTGTTTTTT.

CDR3 bases: TGCAGTGCCAGCATAGGGGCCATTCAGTACTTC. Amino acid sequence: CSASIGAIQYF. This chain joins TRBV20-1 and TRBJ2-4, with TRBD1 as a possible D gene (5 bases). V dropped 6 bases and J dropped 9 bases, with 12 bases sitting between them. Germline V gene data show CDR1 as DFQATT and CDR2 as SNEGSKA (reference sequence). This CDR3 region has 11 residues.

The chain joins TRBV19 to TRBJ2-7; D possibly matches TRBD1 or TRBD2 (6 bases each). Trimming shortened V by 5 bases and J by 2 bases, and 13 bases separated the two germline ends. The CDR3 is 14 amino acids. Germline V gene lookup returns CDR1 LNHDA and CDR2 SQIVND (reference sequence). DNA of the CDR3: TGTGCCAGTAGTTATGGGGGGCAGACCTACGAGCAGTACTTC. Protein product: CASSYGGQTYEQYF.

CDR3 coding DNA: TGTGCCAGCAGCTTAGCGGCGGGGGCGAAAGATACGCAGTATTTT. This encodes CASSLAAGAKDTQYF. The chain is built from TRBV7-2 and TRBJ2-3; TRBD2 is a possible D gene (7 bases). Germline CDR1 is SGHTA and CDR2 is FQGNSA. CDR3 length: 15 residues. The V and J ends lost 0 bases and 5 bases respectively, with 12 bases between them.

The V call is TRBV7-3, the J call TRBJ2-2, with D perhaps matching TRBD2 (6 bases). Germline lookup yields CDR1 SGHTA and CDR2 FQGTGA. V lost 2 bases and J 5 bases, leaving 12 bases between the germline ends. This CDR3 has 15 amino acids. The CDR3 sequence: CASSLVLSGTGELFF. DNA of the CDR3: TGTGCCAGCAGCTTAGTTCTGAGCGGGACCGGGGAGCTGTTTTTT.

The V and J genes are TRBV5-1 and TRBJ2-5; no clear D gene. The CDR3 has 14 amino acids. The germline gives CDR1 SGHRS, CDR2 YFSETQ. Trimming took off 5 bases at V and 0 bases at J, with 11 bases between the two ends. This CDR3 reads CASSSAGNQETQYF. DNA of the CDR3: TGCGCCAGCAGTTCAGCTGGGAACCAAGAGACCCAGTACTTC.

V and J are TRBV3-1 (or the pseudogene TRBV3-2) and TRBJ2-3; possible D gene TRBD2, 5 bases. Germline CDR1 and CDR2: LGHDT and YNNKEL (reference sequence). Deletions cut 4 bases from V and 3 bases from J, with 14 bases between. The CDR3 has 15 amino acids. The CDR3 loop reads CASSLKGVGTDTQYF. CDR3 nucleotide sequence: TGTGCCAGCAGCCTCAAGGGAGTTGGGACAGATACGCAGTATTTT.

The V gene is TRBV7-9, the J gene TRBJ2-7, with D hard to call. Between the trimmed V and J ends, which lost 5 bases and 6 bases, there was a span of 11 bases. Germline V gene data show CDR1 as SEHNR and CDR2 as FQNEAQ (reference sequence). CDR3 length: 12 residues. The CDR3 sequence is CASSPGRLEQYF. The DNA for the CDR3 is TGTGCCAGCAGCCCAGGTCGCCTCGAGCAGTACTTC.

V usage is TRBV24-1 and J usage is TRBJ2-3; no firm D call. The CDR3 contains 15 residues. Germline loops: CDR1 KGHDR, CDR2 SFDVKD. Trimming removed 4 bases from V and 6 bases from J, with 16 bases in between. The CDR3 sequence is CATSDSLGNTDTQYF. Written as DNA, the CDR3 is TGTGCCACCAGTGACTCCCTAGGTAATACGGATACGCAGTATTTT.

The chain links TRBV12-3 or TRBV12-4 to TRBJ1-1; D unresolved. The CDR3 is 13 amino acids. Trimming removed 4 bases at V and 0 bases at J, with 6 bases between. CDR3 sequence (DNA): TGTGCCAGCAGTTCCGGTGTGAACACTGAAGCTTTCTTT. Amino acid sequence: CASSSGVNTEAFF.

This clone was counted between two and nine times. The J gene is TRBJ2-2, the V gene TRBV7-6; no definite D call. The CDR3 consists of 15 residues. CDR1 and CDR2 from the germline V gene are SGHVS and FNYEAQ. Trimming removed 1 base from V and 4 bases from J, with 10 bases in between. The CDR3 here is CASSLDLLGTGELFF. CDR3 nucleotides: TGTGCCAGCAGCTTAGACCTTCTAGGCACCGGGGAGCTGTTTTTT.

V usage is TRBV28 and J usage is TRBJ2-7, with D possibly called TRBD1 or TRBD2 (6 bases each). V was pared by 7 bases and J by 3 bases, with 16 bases between. From germline, CDR1 is MDHEN and CDR2 SYDVKM. There are 14 residues in the CDR3. In DNA form, the CDR3 reads TGTGCCAGCACCGGTTTGGGGGGCTTCTACGAGCAGTACTTC. As protein: CASTGLGGFYEQYF.

This rearrangement joins TRBV19 to TRBJ1-5; D is unresolved. V lost 3 bases, J lost 5 bases, and 8 bases lay in between. CDR1 and CDR2 from the germline V gene are LNHDA and SQIVND (reference sequence). This CDR3 is 13 amino acids long. The CDR3 region has the DNA TGTGCCAGTAGTATTAGTTGGGATCAGCCCCAGCATTTT. Encoded protein: CASSISWDQPQHF.

The chain combines TRBV19 with TRBJ1-5; perhaps TRBD1 as D (6 bases). There are 13 residues in the CDR3. Germline CDR1 reads LNHDA; CDR2 reads SQIVND (reference sequence). The ends were cut back, 11 bases at V and 2 bases at J, with 13 bases in the middle. This CDR3 reads CASGERGNQPQHF. CDR3 nucleotides: TGTGCCTCAGGGGAAAGGGGCAATCAGCCCCAGCATTTT.

J is TRBJ2-7 and V is TRBV5-4, with D perhaps matching TRBD1 or TRBD2 (6 bases each). V shed 4 bases and J shed 6 bases, with 14 bases lying between them. The germline gives CDR1 SGHNT, CDR2 YYREEE (reference sequence). The CDR3 loop spans 13 amino acids. The CDR3: CASSTRPGAEQYF. CDR3 coding DNA: TGTGCCAGCAGCACCCGACCGGGGGCCGAGCAGTACTTC.

This rearrangement joins TRBV19 to TRBJ1-4; D unresolved. Deletions cut 1 base from V and 0 bases from J, with 3 bases between. The germline V gene encodes CDR1 LNHDA and CDR2 SQIVND (reference sequence). The CDR3 spans 14 residues. The CDR3 region is CASSIGATNEKLFF. DNA of the CDR3: TGTGCCAGTAGTATAGGGGCAACTAATGAAAAACTGTTTTTT.

The J gene is TRBJ1-3, the V gene TRBV28; no definite D call. Germline values: CDR1 MDHEN, CDR2 SYDVKM. This CDR3 has 14 amino acids. V was pared by 2 bases and J by 0 bases, with 5 bases between. CDR3 nucleotides: TGTGCCAGCAGTTTACAGATCTCTGGAAACACCATATATTTT. It is translated as CASSLQISGNTIYF. The variable domain in full, with the rest retrieved from reference TRBV28 and TRBJ1-3, is DVKVTQSSRYLVKRTGEKVFLECVQDMDHENMFWYRQDPGLGLRLIYFSYDVKMKEKGDIPEGYSVSREKKERFSLILESASTNQTSMYLCASSLQISGNTIYFGEGSWLTVV.

This chain connects TRBV3-1 (or the pseudogene TRBV3-2) to TRBJ2-3; TRBD2 matches 11 bases. CDR1 and CDR2 from the germline V gene are LGHDT and YNNKEL (reference sequence). The CDR3 consists of 16 residues. Unmatched junction bases numbered 3, after V lost 4 bases and J lost 0 bases. CDR3 sequence (DNA): TGTGCCAGCAGCCTCACTAGCGGGGGCAGCACAGATACGCAGTATTTT. Protein: CASSLTSGGSTDTQYF.

The genes are TRBV5-1 and TRBJ2-1; TRBD2 is a possible D gene (5 bases). V lost 3 bases and J lost 6, with 13 bases in between. This CDR3 spans 14 amino acids. CDR1 and CDR2 from the germline V gene are SGHRS and YFSETQ. CDR3 nucleotides: TGCGCCAGCAGCTGGCTAGCCGCACGCAATGAGCAGTTCTTC. It encodes CASSWLAARNEQFF. Using reference TRBV5-1 and TRBJ2-1 for the parts outside the CDR3, the full variable domain is KAGVTQTPRYLIKTRGQQVTLSCSPISGHRSVSWYQQTPGQGLQFLFEYFSETQRNKGNFPGRFSGRQFSNSRSEMNVSTLELGDSALYLCASSWLAARNEQFFGPGTRLTVL.

This clone came up once. V and J are TRBV7-3 and TRBJ1-2; D may be TRBD1 (6 bases). CDR3 length: 14 amino acids. CDR1 is SGHTA, CDR2 FQGTGA, per germline. V was clipped by 6 bases and J by 8 bases, with 19 bases between them. The CDR3 DNA reads TGTGCCAGCAGGAAAACCCACAGGGAAGGAGGCTACACCTTC. Translated, it gives CASRKTHREGGYTF.